These T cell receptor beta chains were read from a single sample in a study of blood T cell repertoires in COVID-19. Repertoires were generated with immunoSEQ multiplex PCR, while TCRdb's copy carries only in-frame clones and drops some. This sample carries fewer than 200,000 clones, approximately 90% of them seen once, and the ten largest clones take approximately 12%. The specimen sequenced was peripheral blood. Source of these receptors: a woman between 70 and 85 years old with COVID-19, enrolled during active disease. CDR3s include the opening cysteine and the closing phenylalanine or tryptophan. The order of the fields is V gene, J gene, D gene, clone size, CDR3 protein, CDR3 DNA. D genes are given only for firm matches. The listing skips clone size in some rows; elsewhere it reads once, few, many or a size class.

TRBV19,TRBJ1-1,TRBD1,-,CASSIGQTGINTEAFF,TGTGCCAGTAGTATAGGCCAGACAGGGATTAACACTGAAGCTTTCTTT
TRBV27,TRBJ1-1,TRBD1,-,CASSLSGPGQGYNTEAFF,TGTGCCAGCAGTTTATCGGGACCGGGACAGGGGTATAACACTGAAGCTTTCTTT
TRBV11-2,TRBJ1-2,-,-,CASSTIGPAPYGYTF,TGTGCCAGCAGCACTATCGGCCCAGCGCCCTATGGCTACACCTTC
TRBV6-5,TRBJ1-1,TRBD1,-,CATSRLDRANTEAFF,TGTGCCACCAGCCGGTTGGACAGGGCGAACACTGAAGCTTTCTTT
TRBV7-2,TRBJ2-7,TRBD2,-,CASSLVLAGSYEQYF,TGTGCCAGCAGCTTAGTTCTAGCGGGTTCCTACGAGCAGTACTTC
TRBV19,TRBJ2-7,TRBD1,few,CASTLNRDRENEQYF,TGTGCCAGTACCCTGAACCGGGACAGGGAGAACGAGCAGTACTTC
TRBV5-1,TRBJ1-4,-,-,CASSLQEPNEKLFF,TGCGCCAGCAGCTTACAAGAACCTAATGAAAAACTGTTTTTT
TRBV18,TRBJ2-1,TRBD1,-,CASSPFETGVENEQFF,TGTGCCAGCTCACCATTCGAAACAGGGGTGGAAAATGAGCAGTTCTTC
TRBV7-9,TRBJ1-2,-,once,CASSSGAGFNYGYTF,TGTGCCAGCAGCTCTGGGGCAGGGTTTAACTATGGCTACACCTTC
TRBV30,TRBJ2-3,TRBD1,-,CAWSFSGTGSTDTQYF,TGTGCCTGGAGTTTCTCCGGGACAGGGAGCACAGATACGCAGTATTTT
TRBV5-8,TRBJ1-5,-,-,CASSAGYSNQPQHF,TGTGCCAGCAGCGCCGGTTATAGCAATCAGCCCCAGCATTTT
TRBV2,TRBJ1-5,TRBD1,-,CASSRDSGDQPQHF,TGTGCCAGCAGTAGGGACAGTGGAGATCAGCCCCAGCATTTT
TRBV2,TRBJ1-5,TRBD1,-,CASSEATGNQPQHF,TGTGCCAGCAGTGAAGCGACAGGGAATCAGCCCCAGCATTTT
TRBV7-9,TRBJ1-1,-,-,CASSVVVEAFF,TGTGCCAGCTCTGTAGTAGTAGAAGCTTTCTTT
TRBV3-1/TRBV3-2,TRBJ2-1,-,-,CASSQGTREQFF,TGTGCCAGCAGCCAAGGTACTCGTGAGCAGTTCTTC
TRBV30,TRBJ2-7,TRBD1,few,CAWSAGWDRASYEQYF,TGTGCCTGGAGTGCCGGTTGGGACAGGGCGTCCTACGAGCAGTACTTC
TRBV9,TRBJ2-3,TRBD2,-,CASSVGPGLAGGSTDTQYF,TGTGCCAGCAGCGTAGGACCGGGACTAGCGGGAGGGAGCACAGATACGCAGTATTTT
TRBV5-6,TRBJ1-5,TRBD1,-,CASSSGTGSNQPQHF,TGTGCCAGCAGCTCCGGGACAGGGAGCAATCAGCCCCAGCATTTT
TRBV5-4,TRBJ2-3,TRBD1,-,CASSLDLLLTGDDTQYF,TGTGCCAGCAGCTTGGATTTATTGTTAACAGGGGATGACACGCAGTATTTT
TRBV7-2,TRBJ2-2,TRBD1,-,CASSYNRGNTGELFF,TGTGCCAGCAGCTATAACAGGGGGAACACCGGGGAGCTGTTTTTT
TRBV7-9,TRBJ1-2,TRBD1,-,CASSRTGTGPYGYTF,TGTGCCAGCAGCCGGACCGGGACAGGCCCCTATGGCTACACCTTC
TRBV6-6,TRBJ1-6,TRBD1,-,CASSPPSDRGLNSPLHF,TGTGCCAGCAGTCCACCCTCCGACAGGGGGCTTAATTCACCCCTCCACTTT
TRBV11-2,TRBJ2-5,TRBD2,-,CASSIGLAGGETQYF,TGTGCCAGCAGCATAGGACTAGCGGGAGGGGAGACCCAGTACTTC
TRBV5-1,TRBJ2-1,-,-,CASSFEFNEQFF,TGCGCCAGCAGCTTCGAGTTCAATGAGCAGTTCTTC
TRBV18,TRBJ2-7,-,-,CASSPGEGEQYF,TGTGCCAGCTCACCAGGCGAGGGTGAGCAGTACTTC
TRBV28,TRBJ2-7,TRBD2,few,CASRTPSGAGLYEQYF,TGTGCCAGCAGAACGCCCTCAGGAGCGGGGCTCTACGAGCAGTACTTC
TRBV14,TRBJ1-3,-,-,CASSQVRRATGNTIYF,TGTGCCAGCAGCCAAGTAAGGAGGGCCACTGGAAACACCATATATTTT
TRBV5-1,TRBJ2-7,TRBD1,-,CASSLDREYEQYF,TGCGCCAGCAGCCTGGACAGGGAGTACGAGCAGTACTTC
TRBV4-2,TRBJ2-2,TRBD1,-,CASSPWDRDDTGELFF,TGTGCCAGCAGCCCATGGGACAGGGACGACACCGGGGAGCTGTTTTTT
TRBV28,TRBJ2-3,-,-,CASGLGLPIGQYF,TGTGCCAGCGGGCTGGGACTTCCTATAGGTCAGTATTTT
TRBV3-1/TRBV3-2,TRBJ2-3,-,-,CASSQARLAADTQYF,TGTGCCAGCAGCCAAGCTAGGCTAGCAGCAGATACGCAGTATTTT
TRBV3-1/TRBV3-2,TRBJ1-1,-,-,CASKTGHNTEAFF,TGTGCCAGCAAAACTGGGCACAACACTGAAGCTTTCTTT
TRBV28,TRBJ2-7,TRBD2,-,CASSSPQRGSKYEQYF,TGTGCCAGCAGTTCCCCCCAGCGGGGAAGTAAGTACGAGCAGTACTTC
TRBV11-2,TRBJ2-1,TRBD2,-,CASSLASDSGSSYEQFF,TGTGCCAGCAGCTTAGCGAGTGATAGCGGGAGTTCTTATGAGCAGTTCTTC
TRBV2,TRBJ1-4,-,-,CASKRGLAKLFF,TGTGCCAGTAAAAGGGGACTGGCAAAACTGTTTTTT
TRBV3-1/TRBV3-2,TRBJ2-5,-,-,CASSQDQGWETQYF,TGTGCCAGCAGCCAAGACCAGGGGTGGGAGACCCAGTACTTC
TRBV28,TRBJ1-5,-,-,CASSGQFNQPQHF,TGTGCCAGCAGTGGACAGTTCAATCAGCCCCAGCATTTT
TRBV7-3,TRBJ1-3,-,-,CASSNTGASGNTIYF,TGTGCCAGCAGCAATACAGGTGCCTCTGGAAACACCATATATTTT
TRBV7-3,TRBJ2-1,TRBD2,-,CASSLAGGPNEQFF,TGTGCCAGCAGCTTAGCGGGAGGCCCCAATGAGCAGTTCTTC
TRBV4-3,TRBJ1-2,-,-,CASSQDLGGSYGYTF,TGCGCCAGCAGCCAAGATCTAGGAGGTAGCTATGGCTACACCTTC
TRBV15,TRBJ2-5,-,-,CATSSRQGSFGETQYF,TGTGCCACCAGCAGCCGGCAGGGGTCCTTCGGAGAGACCCAGTACTTC
TRBV20-1,TRBJ2-7,TRBD2,-,CSASGGLAGSLYEQYF,TGCAGTGCTAGTGGGGGGCTAGCGGGAAGTTTGTACGAGCAGTACTTC